This T cell receptor (beta chain) is drawn from a study of shared clonotypes between healthy human individuals. Overall study context: Every donor yielded three CD4 naive, three CD4 memory, two CD8 naive and one CD8 memory plate. Points from the study as a whole: Sharing across four donors was highest in naive CD4 (roughly 5%) and lowest in memory CD8 (approximately 0.4%).

Turning to this clone: Its antigen is unknown.

The V and J ends lost 1 base and 2 bases, in that order; junction bases with no gene match: 4. CDR1 is MNHEY, CDR2 SMNVEV, per germline (reference sequence). The CDR3 runs to 16 residues. The study ran the assay at deep level. The authors distributed each subset's genomic DNA evenly over several immunoSEQ plates. Sequenced by immunoSEQ multiplex PCR; TCRdb stores in-frame clones only, minus some. In the table there are around 600,000 clones, roughly 97% of which are singletons. This TCR was sampled from a woman younger than 45 in good health. The specimen sequenced was naive CD4+ T cells sorted from blood. The sample's subset: CD45RA+ positively selected. The rearrangement joins TRBV27 to TRBJ1-1; 10 nucleotides agree with TRBD1. The CDR3 reads CASSLFGTGANTEAFF. In nucleotides, the CDR3 is TGTGCCAGCAGTTTATTCGGGACAGGGGCAAACACTGAAGCTTTCTTT.